The rows below give T cell receptor beta chains drawn from one sample of a study of metastatic and nonmetastatic thyroid tumors. With MiXCR, TCRdb reprocessed the PCR reads. The sample has 50,000 to 65,000 clones, 4% to 5% seen once; the top ten hold about a fifth. The source material was blood. The origin of the receptors is a female donor with papillary thyroid cancer or a benign thyroid nodule (not recorded which). Some clones in this sample may be carry-over from other donors' samples. Both conserved end residues are trimmed from each CDR3. The D gene is left open where the match is weak.

CDR3 protein: ASSPLAGWEETRY; D gene: TRBD2; V gene: TRBV18
CDR3 protein: SARRYSNQPQH; D gene: -; V gene: TRBV20-1
CDR3 protein: ASIFSISVSPTNEQF; D gene: -; V gene: TRBV6-5
CDR3 protein: ASKNAAGPYSPLH; D gene: -; V gene: TRBV28
CDR3 protein: ASSRDSDTGELF; D gene: TRBD1; V gene: TRBV14
CDR3 protein: ASSPGAATLGETQY; D gene: -; V gene: TRBV3-1
CDR3 protein: ASSPNSGNTIY; D gene: -; V gene: TRBV19
CDR3 protein: AWSVKEGSEQF; D gene: -; V gene: TRBV30
CDR3 protein: ASSLGDRQLTEAF; D gene: -; V gene: TRBV5-5
CDR3 protein: ASSIGSGSGELF; D gene: -; V gene: TRBV19
CDR3 protein: ASTSTSGSWDVHEQF; D gene: TRBD2; V gene: TRBV27
CDR3 protein: ASSRITGVGNTEAF; D gene: TRBD1; V gene: TRBV19
CDR3 protein: ASSLESRGVGYT; D gene: -; V gene: TRBV7-9
CDR3 protein: ASSPGGTEQY; D gene: TRBD2; V gene: TRBV28
CDR3 protein: ASSLPVGGDTQY; D gene: -; V gene: TRBV11-3
CDR3 protein: ANSLGQRNTGELF; D gene: -; V gene: TRBV5-1
CDR3 protein: ASSFPVENTEAF; D gene: -; V gene: TRBV12-3/TRBV12-4
CDR3 protein: ASSREANTEAF; D gene: -; V gene: TRBV2
CDR3 protein: ASSQDTGSTQY; D gene: -; V gene: TRBV3-1
CDR3 protein: ASGLRDRAYT; D gene: TRBD1; V gene: TRBV28
CDR3 protein: ASSLTGGTGPNTGELF; D gene: TRBD1; V gene: TRBV7-3
CDR3 protein: TSSGRVDRPLH; D gene: -; V gene: TRBV7-8
CDR3 protein: ASSPPPGAGPYTQY; D gene: -; V gene: TRBV2
CDR3 protein: ASRTQGNQPQH; D gene: -; V gene: TRBV2
CDR3 protein: ASRYPLGGTEAF; D gene: -; V gene: TRBV28
CDR3 protein: SARDNGNTGELF; D gene: -; V gene: TRBV20-1
CDR3 protein: ASSSGQQSSYNSPLH; D gene: TRBD1; V gene: TRBV5-4
CDR3 protein: ASRREVAGSSYEQY; D gene: TRBD2; V gene: TRBV6-1
CDR3 protein: ASSLEGLGAELF; D gene: -; V gene: TRBV7-9
CDR3 protein: SARGGQANYCYT; D gene: TRBD1; V gene: TRBV20-1
CDR3 protein: ASSYGDRGNTIY; D gene: TRBD1; V gene: TRBV6-1
CDR3 protein: ASSLHATQY; D gene: -; V gene: TRBV7-2
CDR3 protein: ASSSGTGRETQY; D gene: TRBD1; V gene: TRBV18
CDR3 protein: AITKGSSYEQY; D gene: -; V gene: TRBV10-3
CDR3 protein: ASRSGQGNQPQH; D gene: TRBD1; V gene: TRBV2
CDR3 protein: ASSLRLAGGKEQY; D gene: TRBD2; V gene: TRBV11-3
CDR3 protein: ASSLVGSTDTQY; D gene: -; V gene: TRBV5-4
CDR3 protein: ASSLGYSQKVTEAF; D gene: -; V gene: TRBV11-2
CDR3 protein: ASSGTVNTEAF; D gene: -; V gene: TRBV12-3/TRBV12-4
CDR3 protein: ASSERWEQY; D gene: -; V gene: TRBV28
CDR3 protein: ASRTRTGQGEQF; D gene: TRBD1; V gene: TRBV5-1
CDR3 protein: ASSRGTGATNAEAF; D gene: TRBD1; V gene: TRBV3-1
CDR3 protein: ASSHYPGLAATTQY; D gene: TRBD2; V gene: TRBV6-5
CDR3 protein: ASRQGDTEAF; D gene: TRBD1; V gene: TRBV10-2
CDR3 protein: ASGGQGAIETQY; D gene: TRBD1; V gene: TRBV2
CDR3 protein: SARGVRSRGLGTEAF; D gene: -; V gene: TRBV20-1
CDR3 protein: ASSGPLNQPQH; D gene: -; V gene: TRBV28
CDR3 protein: ASSIQGQIGDTQY; D gene: TRBD1; V gene: TRBV6-1
CDR3 protein: AGSLWVSRTSGRGELL; D gene: TRBD2; V gene: TRBV27
CDR3 protein: ASRRRGASPLH; D gene: -; V gene: TRBV6-1
CDR3 protein: ATSTSGADYEQY; D gene: -; V gene: TRBV15
CDR3 protein: ASSGNLQETQY; D gene: -; V gene: TRBV2
CDR3 protein: ASSENYGGSDVMT; D gene: -; V gene: TRBV6-1
CDR3 protein: ASTYYAHDTGKPNEQF; D gene: -; V gene: TRBV6-5
CDR3 protein: SALLDGYQPQH; D gene: -; V gene: TRBV20-1
CDR3 protein: ASSDPGRLAYNEQF; D gene: -; V gene: TRBV6-1
CDR3 protein: ASSLGPTRQQETQY; D gene: -; V gene: TRBV5-1